This T cell receptor (beta chain) was identified in a study of blood T cell repertoires in COVID-19. Study as a whole: Acute-phase and convalescent COVID-19 samples originated in the United States, Italy and Spain. The analysed material was cDNA or gDNA that came from T cells, B-cell-depleted T cells, or PBMCs.

This CDR3 region has 12 residues. Trimming removed 3 bases at V and 5 bases at J, with 7 bases between. In germline, CDR1 is SGHDN, CDR2 FVKESK. This clone was recorded a few times. In the authors' methods: Nucleated cell counts were estimated from reference gene primer amplification. The protocol was immunoSEQ multiplex PCR, while the TCRdb copy is restricted to in-frame clones and leaves out a portion. The V and J calls and clone size come from that table; D and trimming were worked out from the DNA. The data contain tens of thousands of clones, more than 70% of them singletons. The clonotype originates from a man in his 70s with active COVID-19. The sequenced sample was peripheral blood. The chain recombines TRBV14 with TRBJ1-2; D not resolved. CDR3 nucleotides: TGTGCCAGCAGCCATGGAGAATATGGCTACACCTTC. Residues: CASSHGEYGYTF.